This T cell receptor (beta chain) was profiled in a study of blood T cell repertoires in COVID-19. This clone was recorded a few times. Sequencing used immunoSEQ multiplex PCR; TCRdb keeps in-frame clones, though not all of them. The sample has a few hundred thousand clones; around 82% are singletons. The V gene lost 10 bases and the J gene lost 0 bases, with 13 bases spanning the gap. Germline V lookup: CDR1 SGDLS, CDR2 YYNGEE. The length of the CDR3 is 13 residues. The sample comprised peripheral blood. The TCR comes from a human donor with COVID-19, enrolled during active disease. The donor label of this sample is uncertain. The genes are TRBV9 and TRBJ1-1; D is possibly TRBD1 (6 bases). CDR3 residues: CASYRVMNTEAFF. The CDR3 DNA reads TGTGCCTCGTACAGGGTTATGAACACTGAAGCTTTCTTT.